Here is one T cell receptor (beta chain) with its context. This clone was seen a few times. It has no known antigen specificity. Qualities for individual bases were not recorded, and no much larger clone is one base off. Additional DNA sequences in this sample encode the identical CDR3. This specimen belongs to a study of cytomegalovirus exposure and HLA in healthy donors (dated by TCRdb to the late 2010s). A note on the overall study: An earlier analysis of a few hundred of the donors reported roughly 300 Gb of sequence data and 95 million to 140 million unique TCR beta sequences obtained from roughly 170 million T cells. Roughly 300 gigabases of sequencing data and around 87 million unique TCR sequences were included in an early release covering about 700 HLA-typed donors. Of the 300 to 450 genotyped donors, roughly 85% fell in the genetic ancestry cluster associated with self-reported Caucasian donors. The aim of the study was to test whether cataloging public T cell receptors could identify signatures of past pathogen exposure. The T cell repertoires of 670 or so subjects were profiled by immunosequencing and related to cytomegalovirus serostatus. A separate validation cohort of 100 to 150 different subjects was used in addition to the 666-subject first cohort. To predict cytomegalovirus infection status, the study brought together high-throughput TCR immunosequencing, statistical association of individual TCRs with disease status, and machine learning. A later analysis re-examined previously published TCR beta repertoires from about 700 donors and added high-resolution HLA genotyping to investigate patterns of TCR occurrence. The later analysis used no new phenotypic data to find candidate immune exposures, relying instead on TCR beta sequences and their occurrence across donors. An earlier analysis of around 540 of the donors applied high-throughput TCR beta sequencing to assess whether each TCR beta V gene segment acted as functional or pseudogenic. Donor age, sex, ethnicity and CMV serostatus were compiled together with the repertoire data. A later genetic analysis used genome-wide SNP genotypes for about 65% of the 666 donors, treating that subset as a discovery cohort. All discovery cohort repertoires had been generated on a single sequencing platform. HLA typing included class I and class II loci at four-digit resolution. Typing coverage differed by locus: A, B, C, DRB1 and DQB1 were typed in roughly 620-630 donors, DQA1 in roughly 500, DPA1 in around 600, and DPB1 in 450 to 490. A handful of DR-DQ haplotypes were handled as single units for association and clustering because linkage in the cohort was strong. Across 398 genotyped donors of the cohort, an average of approximately 200,000 unique TCR beta nucleotide sequences per donor were sequenced, and around 20% of those sequences were non-productive.

Library generation was performed with the immunoSEQ multiplex PCR assay. The multiplex PCR relied on a mix of 60 forward primers for TCR Vbeta segments and 13 reverse primers for TCR Jbeta segments. The CDR3 region of rearranged TCR beta genes was amplified from genomic DNA with a multiplex PCR assay. On the Illumina HiSeq System, the amplified TCR beta libraries were sequenced as 87-base-pair reads. In the source study's methods: In a later analysis, roughly 80 million unique TCR beta chains were counted across the roughly 670 repertoires, and approximately 9.9 million of these chains were shared by at least two donors. A nearest-neighbor algorithm error-corrected the raw reads and collapsed the reads into unique sequences, merging closely related sequences to remove PCR and sequencing errors. To assign V, D and J gene segments, CDR3 sequences were aligned to IMGT reference sequences. For a sequence to be retained, a match of at least six nucleotides to both a V gene segment and a J gene segment was required. Rearrangements were classified as productive when the CDR3 lacked stop codons and remained in frame with V and J, and all other rearrangements were classified as non-productive. Following IMGT convention, CDR3 was defined as the stretch from the second conserved V-encoded cysteine to the conserved J-encoded phenylalanine. In an earlier analysis of some 550 of the donors, sequences lacking an unambiguous match to a single V gene segment were excluded. An earlier analysis of fewer than 650 of the donors classified V segments as functional when productive rearrangements were above 56.7% and as segregating when the standard deviation between donors was above 5%. A statistical classification framework was built to diagnose cytomegalovirus status from the catalog of TCR beta chain sequences. In a later analysis, V and J genes were assigned by comparing TCR nucleotide sequences against IMGT/GENE-DB human TR gene sequences. The TCRdist pipeline was used in a later analysis to assign CDR3 sequences and most-parsimonious VDJ recombination scenarios. In a later analysis, each TCR beta chain was defined by its CDR3 amino acid sequence together with its V-gene family, and reads lacking a unique V-gene family were excluded. To address suspected cross-contamination and a sequencing artifact, a later analysis removed under 600 highly shared, low-generation-probability nucleotide sequences. For each public chain, a later analysis derived a clonal expansion index from normalized ranks of inferred template counts within each repertoire. In a later analysis, generation probabilities were computed with a VDJ recombination model fitted to out-of-frame rearrangements, and the resulting probabilities were checked against IGoR. In a later analysis, TCR-TCR, TCR-HLA and TCR-CMV co-occurrence was scored with hypergeometric tests, and a repertoire-size bias correction was applied to TCR pairs. To estimate false discovery rates, a later analysis permuted the HLA or CMV assignments 20 times. A later analysis grouped co-occurring TCRs with DBSCAN, adding TCRdist sequence similarity when clustering within HLA-allele-positive subsets. Co-occurrence clustering excluded repertoires with fewer than 30,000 or more than 120,000 public chains, plus five with anomalous nucleotide sharing. This immuneACCESS table, as held by TCRdb, lists in-frame sequences with V and J called but not all clones. Of the missing ones, under half trace to an unresolved V gene in checked studies; the others have no known cause. Clone size and the V and J calls come from that table; the DNA yielded D and trimming. This sample has 110,000 or so clones in its table, and roughly 80% of those were observed once. The ten largest clones represent 6.5% to 8.5% of the sample.

The cohort comprised 670 or so healthy bone marrow donors. All cohort members were sampled while nominally healthy, although unrecorded immune exposures were likely present. The donor was CMV seropositive and was included in the group of 250 to 350 seropositive cohort members. Each donor provided a peripheral blood sample, and peripheral blood mononuclear cells were used for TCR beta sequencing. Genomic DNA was extracted from the blood cell samples with the Qiagen DNeasy Blood Extraction Kit. The paper's findings and limits, for the study overall: According to a later genetic analysis, donors in an Asian-associated ancestry cluster had fewer N-insertions in productive TCRs than the roughly 660-donor mean. It was suggested by the authors that the approach could potentially be generalized to other disease states and immunological phenotypes. A later analysis found that HLA-associated TCR beta chains were more clonally expanded and had lower generation probabilities than equally common non-associated chains. In a later genetic analysis, a missense DCLRE1C variant was associated with V-gene and J-gene trimming of TCR beta chains, and the association was replicated in an independent cohort. A cluster of highly shared sequence variants was judged likely to represent a technical artifact of the sequencing pipeline. Most CMV-associated TCR beta chains appeared to be HLA-restricted in a later analysis, and the HLA associations seemed to be driven largely by CMV exposure. The only immune exposure information available for the cohort was CMV serostatus. According to a later analysis, parvovirus B19, influenza, CMV and Epstein-Barr virus appeared linked to several top co-occurrence clusters. Because counts were too low, fewer than 20 rarely observed V segments, including chromosome 9 orphons, were excluded from the earlier analysis of around 590 of the donors. In a later analysis, 15,000 to 20,000 TCR beta sequences were associated with specific HLA alleles at a false discovery rate of 0.05. The study gave a list of about 150 TCR beta chains associated with cytomegalovirus. According to a later analysis, TCR association rates differed among HLA loci, with DRB1 alleles showing the most associated TCRs and HLA-C alleles showing the fewest. Some IMGT-functional V segments, including TRBV6-2 and TRBV6-3, could not be told apart with the 87-base-pair reads, so those segments were excluded. A further reported finding was that TCR beta sequences accurately predicted the HLA-A and HLA-B alleles for most subjects in the first cohort. Cytomegalovirus status was reported to be diagnosed by the classifier with high specificity and sensitivity in both the original and validation cohorts. Linkage disequilibrium might explain the correlated functional status among segregating V segments, but an unknown experimental factor could not be ruled out. Broadly in line with IMGT annotations, most TCR beta V segments showed up in productive rearrangements about 90% or about 30% of the time in an earlier analysis of a few hundred of the donors. Sequencing depth was assumed to be roughly uniform across donors in the presence/absence analyses, though that assumption may not hold. HLA typing was unavailable for some donors at each locus, so association tests used only the typed subset. The cohort was sequenced for TCR beta chains only, and without alpha or paired-chain data the features that could be detected were limited. A few of the identified cytomegalovirus-associated TCR beta chains were confirmed in vitro to be specific for cytomegalovirus antigens. When HLA alleles, especially DR and DQ, strongly co-occurred, TCR associations were difficult to assign to individual alleles. Most TCR sequences were observed very rarely across donors, whereas some public TCRs were present in many individuals.

The germline V gene encodes CDR1 LNHDA and CDR2 SQIVND (reference sequence). At the junction V is shortened by 3 bases and J by 13 bases, with 16 bases in between. The CDR3 runs 14 residues from the cysteine to the phenylalanine. The sequence is cut down to CDR3 DNA, 42 bases in frame from base 1. This clonotype was obtained from a man aged 25-45 years in good health and CMV-seropositive. What was sequenced was PBMCs. Rearrangement joined TRBV19 to TRBJ1-6; there is no confident call for the D gene. The DNA reads as follows: TGTGCCAGTAGTATGGTGACAAGTAAGTCCCCCCTCCACTTT. Its amino acids are CASSMVTSKSPLHF.